The 24 T cell receptor beta chains given below trace back to one sample, sequenced in a study of shared clonotypes between healthy human individuals. Clones were sequenced by immunoSEQ multiplex PCR, and TCRdb holds only the in-frame ones, with some missing. This table has about 1 million clones, about 75% appearing once. The sequenced sample consisted of memory CD4+ T cells sorted from blood. Subset denoted: CD45RA-negative fraction. These receptor sequences come from a man between 18 and 35 years old in good health.

V is TRBV5-6 and J is TRBJ2-1; perhaps D is TRBD1 or TRBD2 (6 bases each). CDR1 is SGHDT, CDR2 YYEEEE, per germline. Trimming removed 4 bases from V and 7 bases from J, with 15 bases in between. This CDR3 is 14 amino acids long. The CDR3: CASSRQGGSNEQFF. In nucleotides, the CDR3 is TGTGCCAGCAGCCGTCAAGGGGGGTCGAATGAGCAGTTCTTC. The full variable domain, its missing parts supplied by reference TRBV5-6 and TRBJ2-1, is DAGVTQSPTHLIKTRGQQVTLRCSPKSGHDTVSWYQQALGQGPQFIFQYYEEEERQRGNFPDRFSGHQFPNYSSELNVNALLLGDSALYLCASSRQGGSNEQFFGPGTRLTVL.

This rearrangement joins TRBV11-2 to TRBJ2-2; weak D call: TRBD2 (6 bases). The CDR3 totals 16 residues. Germline CDR1 SGHAT, CDR2 FQNNGV. Trimming took off 0 bases at V and 2 bases at J, with 10 bases between the two ends. CDR3 sequence: CASSLDGTLNTGELFF. The CDR3 nucleotides are TGTGCCAGCAGCTTAGACGGGACTCTTAACACCGGGGAGCTGTTTTTT.

The V and J genes are TRBV6-5 and TRBJ2-7; D possibly corresponds to TRBD1 (6 bases). The CDR3 is made up of 15 amino acids. Looked up from germline, CDR1 is MNHEY and CDR2 is SVGAGI. V was shortened by 6 bases and J by 3 bases, with 18 bases between the two germline ends. The CDR3 nucleotides read TGTGCCAGCAGAATGAAATGGACAGCCGACTACGAGCAGTACTTC. Amino acids: CASRMKWTADYEQYF.

This clone was picked up one time. The chain links TRBV5-4 to TRBJ2-2; D might be TRBD1 (5 bases). The CDR3 is made up of 15 amino acids. V gave up 4 bases and J gave up 1 base, with 11 bases separating them. Germline CDR1 SGHNT, CDR2 YYREEE (reference sequence). CDR3 bases: TGTGCCAGCAGCCTCCGACAGATGAACACCGGGGAGCTGTTTTTT. It is translated as CASSLRQMNTGELFF.

The rearrangement joins TRBV9 to TRBJ1-2; 8 nucleotides agree with TRBD1. V gave up 0 bases and J gave up 4 bases; unmatched junction bases: 5. Germline assignment: CDR1 SGDLS and CDR2 YYNGEE. CDR3 size: 15 residues. CDR3 residues: CASSVDPGGSYGYTF. The CDR3 nucleotides are TGTGCCAGCAGCGTAGACCCAGGGGGCAGCTATGGCTACACCTTC.

This clone was recorded only once. The same CDR3 arises from other DNA sequences in this sample as well. The chain carries TRBV9 and TRBJ2-2; no reliable D call. V lost 0 bases and J lost 6, with 6 bases in between. The germline gives CDR1 SGDLS, CDR2 YYNGEE. This CDR3 has 13 residues. Written as DNA, the CDR3 is TGTGCCAGCAGCGTAGATGGGGCCGGGGAGCTGTTTTTT. This translates into CASSVDGAGELFF.

The V gene is TRBV2, the J gene TRBJ2-1, with 10 bases identical to TRBD2. This CDR3 is 15 amino acids long. Germline lookup yields CDR1 SNHLY and CDR2 FYNNEI. V shed 6 bases and J 6 bases; nucleotides not matched to a gene: 8. CDR3 in amino acids: CASRDLAGAGNEQFF. CDR3 DNA sequence: TGTGCCAGCAGGGACCTAGCGGGGGCGGGCAATGAGCAGTTCTTC.

This chain uses TRBV11-2 with TRBJ1-5, with D perhaps TRBD1 (5 bases). This CDR3 has 14 amino acids. The germline gives CDR1 SGHAT, CDR2 FQNNGV. V was cut by 5 bases and J by 4 bases, with 12 bases left in between. The CDR3 sequence is CASSHPGWNQPQHF. The CDR3 DNA is TGTGCCAGCAGCCACCCAGGGTGGAATCAGCCCCAGCATTTT.

The chain links TRBV4-3 to TRBJ2-2; tentative D call: TRBD2 (7 bases). Germline V lookup: CDR1 LGHNA, CDR2 YSLEER. The CDR3 has 16 residues. Trimming pared 5 bases from V and 3 bases from J, leaving 16 bases between. In nucleotides, the CDR3 is TGCGCCAGCAGCTCATTTGCGGGGGCTTACACCGGGGAGCTGTTTTTT. Protein: CASSSFAGAYTGELFF.

V and J are TRBV2 and TRBJ1-6, with TRBD1 as a possible D gene (5 bases). CDR1 is SNHLY, CDR2 FYNNEI, per germline. The CDR3 spans 15 residues. Trimming took off 5 bases at V and 10 bases at J, with 18 bases between the two ends. The CDR3 spells CASSRGDRAGSPLHF. For the CDR3, the DNA is TGTGCCAGCAGTAGAGGAGACAGAGCCGGGTCACCCCTCCACTTT.

CDR3 region: CASTLHPQGAGGYTF. In nucleotides, the CDR3 is TGTGCCAGCACCCTCCACCCCCAAGGGGCCGGAGGCTACACCTTC. The chain uses TRBV2 and TRBJ1-2, with a weak D call TRBD1 (5 bases). This CDR3 region has 15 residues. The germline V gene encodes CDR1 SNHLY and CDR2 FYNNEI. Trimming stripped 7 bases from V and 8 bases from J, with 23 bases between.

The chain is built from TRBV10-2 and TRBJ2-1; 10 bases align to TRBD2. CDR3 length: 15 residues. V trimming: 6 bases; J trimming: 4 bases; junction bases outside the gene matches: 6. The germline CDR1 and CDR2 sequences are WSHSY and SAAADI. CDR3 coding DNA: TGCGCCAGCAGCTCTAGCGGGGGCGGTTACAATGAGCAGTTCTTC. The encoded protein is CASSSSGGGYNEQFF.

This chain links TRBV27 with TRBJ1-2, with 10 positions matching TRBD1. This CDR3 spans 15 amino acids. V shed 0 bases and J 7 bases; nucleotides not matched to a gene: 5. Germline V lookup: CDR1 MNHEY, CDR2 SMNVEV (reference sequence). As DNA, the CDR3 is TGTGCCAGCAGTTTATCTTGGACAGGGGGGGCTGGCTACACCTTC. It translates to CASSLSWTGGAGYTF.

This clone appeared a few times. This chain joins TRBV10-3 and TRBJ1-5; D uncertain. With 0 bases removed from V and 2 bases from J, the gap between germline ends came to 5 bases. Germline loops: CDR1 ENHRY, CDR2 SYGVKD. This CDR3 is built from 14 residues. In nucleotides, the CDR3 is TGTGCCATCAGTGAGTCCCGGGGCAATCAGCCCCAGCATTTT. Translating it yields CAISESRGNQPQHF.

Details on this clone: Within the sample, other DNA sequences also encode this same CDR3. This chain links TRBV30 with TRBJ1-5, with a tentative D call TRBD1 (5 bases). With 0 bases removed from V and 6 bases from J, the gap between germline ends came to 12 bases. Germline CDR1 and CDR2: GTSNPN and SVGIG (reference sequence). The CDR3 covers 14 residues. The CDR3 loop is CAWSVSGRGQPQHF. The CDR3 DNA sequence: TGTGCCTGGAGTGTATCGGGGCGGGGTCAGCCCCAGCATTTT. Full variable domain (missing parts from reference TRBV30 and TRBJ1-5): SQTIHQWPATLVQPVGSPLSLECTVEGTSNPNLYWYRQAAGRGLQLLFYSVGIGQISSEVPQNLSASRPQDRQFILSSKKLLLSDSGFYLCAWSVSGRGQPQHFGDGTRLSIL.

This clone was observed a few times. The chain links TRBV5-1 to TRBJ1-2; D might be TRBD1 (5 bases). Per germline, CDR1 SGHRS and CDR2 YFSETQ. With 4 bases removed from V and 8 bases from J, the gap between germline ends came to 15 bases. CDR3 length: 13 residues. DNA of the CDR3: TGCGCCAGCAGCGCAGGGATTTTGGGGGGCTACACCTTC. Translating it yields CASSAGILGGYTF.

This sequence joins TRBV28 and TRBJ1-2; D is unresolved. CDR3 length: 13 residues. The V end lost 3 bases, the J end lost 4 bases, and 9 bases lay between the germline ends. Germline CDR1 is MDHEN and CDR2 is SYDVKM. The CDR3 coding sequence is TGTGCCAGCAGTTTCCGGACCTTCTATGGCTACACCTTC. It specifies CASSFRTFYGYTF.

The genes are TRBV29-1 and TRBJ2-3, with a possible D match to TRBD1 (6 bases). The germline V and J ends were trimmed by 4 bases and 2 bases, with 13 bases remaining between them. The CDR3 is made up of 14 amino acids. CDR1 SQVTM and CDR2 ANQGSEA come from the germline V gene. The CDR3 spells CSVGVAGVTDTQYF. The CDR3 DNA follows: TGCAGCGTTGGAGTTGCAGGGGTCACAGATACGCAGTATTTT.

This chain uses TRBV5-1 with TRBJ2-5; 8 bases are shared with TRBD2. CDR3 length: 17 residues. V shed 0 bases, J shed 7 bases, and the junction held 14 bases outside the gene matches. Germline values: CDR1 SGHRS, CDR2 YFSETQ. CDR3 protein: CASSLEASGSGWGTQYF. CDR3 DNA: TGCGCCAGCAGCTTGGAGGCTAGCGGGTCAGGGTGGGGGACCCAGTACTTC. Together with reference TRBV5-1 and TRBJ2-5, the CDR3 gives the full variable domain: KAGVTQTPRYLIKTRGQQVTLSCSPISGHRSVSWYQQTPGQGLQFLFEYFSETQRNKGNFPGRFSGRQFSNSRSEMNVSTLELGDSALYLCASSLEASGSGWGTQYFGPGTRLLVL.

The rearrangement uses TRBV11-2 and TRBJ2-2; D uncertain. Germline V lookup: CDR1 SGHAT, CDR2 FQNNGV. The CDR3 extends over 13 amino acids. V dropped 1 base and J dropped 6 bases, with 6 bases sitting between them. In DNA, the CDR3 is TGTGCCAGCAGCTTAGTAGGGTCCGGGGAGCTGTTTTTT. Protein: CASSLVGSGELFF. The full variable domain, rest sourced from reference TRBV11-2 and TRBJ2-2, is EAGVAQSPRYKIIEKRQSVAFWCNPISGHATLYWYQQILGQGPKLLIQFQNNGVVDDSQLPKDRFSAERLKGVDSTLKIQPAKLEDSAVYLCASSLVGSGELFFGEGSRLTVL.

The rearrangement joins TRBV10-2 to TRBJ2-5; the match to TRBD2 covers 11 bases. The CDR3 consists of 15 residues. Germline V gene data show CDR1 as WSHSY and CDR2 as SAAADI. Trimming took 6 bases from V and 5 from J; bases not matched to a gene: 8. The CDR3, as DNA: TGCGCCAGCAGCGATACTAGCGGGAGACTGGAGACCCAGTACTTC. This translates into CASSDTSGRLETQYF.

The chain couples TRBV6-6 to TRBJ2-7; the D gene is possibly TRBD1 (6 bases). The CDR3 consists of 15 residues. The V end lost 2 bases, the J end lost 2 bases, and 13 bases lay between the germline ends. CDR1 is MNHNY and CDR2 is SVGAGI in the germline V gene (reference sequence). Here the CDR3 reads CASSYITGKAYEQYF. The CDR3 coding sequence is TGTGCCAGCAGTTACATTACAGGGAAGGCCTACGAGCAGTACTTC.

The V call is TRBV7-9, the J call TRBJ2-7; 8 bases are a match to TRBD2. The length of the CDR3 is 15 residues. Trimming took 1 base from V and 5 from J; bases not matched to a gene: 7. CDR1 is SEHNR, CDR2 FQNEAQ, per germline (reference sequence). The CDR3 loop is CASSLDRPAGDEQYF. CDR3 nucleotide sequence: TGTGCCAGCAGCTTAGACCGCCCAGCGGGAGACGAGCAGTACTTC.

This clone has more than one count but fewer than ten. The V gene is TRBV28, the J gene TRBJ1-2, with 12 bases identical to TRBD1. The germline gives CDR1 MDHEN, CDR2 SYDVKM. This CDR3 comprises 18 residues. V gave up 1 base and J gave up 4 bases; unmatched junction bases: 10. The CDR3 nucleotides are TGTGCCAGCAGTTTATTCGCCCCCGGGACAGGGGGCGGCTATGGCTACACCTTC. Translation: CASSLFAPGTGGGYGYTF.